This T cell receptor beta chain was captured in a study of early T cells in non-severe SARS-CoV-2 infection. Ten or more counts support this clonotype. No antigen is known for it. Study-wide results and caveats: The matching step, a VDJdb search, favored anti-spike CD8 responses and missed private and CD4 specificities.

TCRdb called the 5' RACE reads again in MiXCR, with one record for every CDR3 protein. The profile shows under 95,000 distinct CDR3 sequences, around 14% of them singletons. Germline CDR1 and CDR2: MNHEY and SVGEGT. The CDR3 is made up of 11 amino acids. V dropped 5 bases and J dropped 3 bases, with 5 bases sitting between them. This TCR was sampled from an adult who was a healthcare worker with PCR-confirmed SARS-CoV-2 infection or an uninfected control (not recorded which). Source material: whole blood. The chain carries TRBV6-2 or TRBV6-3 and TRBJ2-7; no definite D call. The CDR3 loop is CASSQFYEQYF. In DNA, the CDR3 is TGTGCCAGCAGTCAATTCTACGAGCAGTACTTC.